A single sample gave rise to the 12 T cell receptor beta chains below, sequenced in a study of blood T cells in healthy people across ages. A sample-barcoded 5' primer and a J-beta primer mix were used in a second PCR of about 6 to 12 cycles. TCRdb recomputed calls from the 5' RACE reads with MiXCR, one row per CDR3 protein. Of about 760,000 distinct CDR3 sequences detected, approximately 25% appear once; the ten largest clones hold under 9.5%. These records were also assigned to another study, of T cells of mothers and their children.

The specimen was blood. These receptor sequences come from a boy aged 5 to 17 in good health.

This clonotype appeared a few times. V is TRBV13 and J is TRBJ2-1; 8 positions match TRBD1. Germline trimming cut 0 bases from V and 4 bases from J; bases unmatched to any gene: 2. The CDR3 runs to 15 residues. Germline V CDR1 and CDR2: PRHDT, FYEKMQ (reference sequence). Here the CDR3 reads CASSLGRTGYNEQFF. CDR3 bases: TGTGCCAGCAGCTTAGGGAGGACAGGGTACAATGAGCAGTTCTTC.

This clonotype came up a few times. The rearrangement joins TRBV28 to TRBJ2-1, with 9 positions matching TRBD2. The CDR3 loop spans 14 amino acids. V was pared by 2 bases and J by 8 bases, with 4 bases of the junction left unmatched. The germline V gene has CDR1 MDHEN and CDR2 SYDVKM. Here the CDR3 reads CASSLRAGGDEQFF. CDR3 sequence (DNA): TGTGCCAGCAGTTTAAGAGCGGGAGGTGATGAGCAGTTCTTC.

This chain joins TRBV7-3 and TRBJ2-5, with 7 bases matching TRBD2. V shed 5 bases, J shed 2 bases, and the junction held 8 bases outside the gene matches. CDR3 length: 15 amino acids. Per the germline V gene, CDR1 is SGHTA and CDR2 is FQGTGA. The CDR3 loop is CASSAGGGMQETQYF. The CDR3, as DNA: TGTGCCAGCAGCGCCGGGGGAGGGATGCAAGAGACCCAGTACTTC.

V is TRBV7-6 and J is TRBJ2-1; 8 nucleotides agree with TRBD2. The J call is in doubt because the DNA end fits TRBJ2-7 better. The CDR3 runs to 15 residues. Germline V gives CDR1 SGHVS, CDR2 FNYEAQ. DNA for the CDR3: TGTGCCAGCAGCTTCACTAGCGGTAACTCCTACGAGCAGTACTTC. The encoded protein is CASSFTSGNSYEQYF.

The CDR3 region is CASSPGQPLADTQYF. The CDR3 DNA is TGTGCCAGCAGCCCGGGACAACCCTTAGCAGATACGCAGTATTTT. The rearrangement uses TRBV6-5 and TRBJ2-3; the D gene is possibly TRBD1 (6 bases). The V and J ends lost 6 bases and 4 bases respectively, with 17 bases between them. CDR1 is MNHEY, CDR2 SVGAGI, per germline. This CDR3 is 15 amino acids long.

The chain recombines TRBV7-9 with TRBJ1-4; D remains unclear. Trimming took 7 bases from V and 3 from J, leaving 24 bases between them. The CDR3 extends over 18 amino acids. CDR1 and CDR2 from the germline V gene are SEHNR and FQNEAQ (reference sequence). The CDR3 loop is CASTHGRQHLSANEKLFF. CDR3 nucleotide sequence: TGTGCCAGCACCCATGGACGACAACACCTTTCTGCTAATGAAAAACTGTTTTTT.

The chain recombines TRBV7-3 with TRBJ2-2; TRBD1 matches 9 bases. Germline CDR1 reads SGHTA; CDR2 reads FQGTGA. The CDR3 is made up of 15 amino acids. V lost 5 bases and J lost 6; bases outside the gene matches: 7. For the CDR3, the DNA is TGTGCCAGCAGCCCCGAACAGGGGGCATCCGGGGAGCTGTTTTTT. Residues: CASSPEQGASGELFF.

The rearrangement links TRBV7-9 to TRBJ2-5, with 7 bases identical to TRBD2. The assigned J gene may be wrong: the sequence end matches TRBJ2-7 better. Germline CDR1 is SEHNR and CDR2 is FQNEAQ (reference sequence). The CDR3 has 14 residues. In nucleotides, the CDR3 is TGTGCCAGCAGCTTTGGGGGGGAAGGCTACGAGCAGTACTTC. Amino acid sequence: CASSFGGEGYEQYF.

This clonotype came up a few times. The chain is built from TRBV7-8 and TRBJ2-7; D is undetermined. The V gene's germline CDR1 is SGHVS and CDR2 FQNEAQ. With 4 bases removed from V and 2 bases from J, the gap between germline ends came to 12 bases. The CDR3 is 14 residues long. The CDR3 DNA reads TGTGCCAGCAGCTATAACCCTCGCCCCTACGAGCAGTACTTC. It is translated as CASSYNPRPYEQYF.

This clonotype was counted only a few times. V is TRBV11-2 and J is TRBJ2-3; D is possibly TRBD1 (5 bases). Germline CDR1 and CDR2: SGHAT and FQNNGV. V was clipped by 3 bases and J by 3 bases, with 22 bases between them. The CDR3 sequence is 18 residues long. The CDR3 DNA reads TGTGCCAGCAGCTTGGACACGCAAGCCCCAAAGGGGACAGATACGCAGTATTTT. Amino acids: CASSLDTQAPKGTDTQYF.

This clonotype has just a few counts. The J gene is TRBJ1-2, the V gene TRBV28, with D uncertain. Deletions cut 3 bases from V and 1 base from J, with 9 bases between. CDR1 is MDHEN and CDR2 is SYDVKM in the germline V gene. The CDR3 is 14 amino acids. CDR3 bases: TGTGCCAGCAGTTTTGACCTTTTTAACTATGGCTACACCTTC. It codes for CASSFDLFNYGYTF.

This clonotype showed up just a few times. V usage is TRBV7-2 and J usage is TRBJ2-3; 11 nucleotides align to TRBD2. The CDR3 is made up of 20 amino acids. Trimming took 0 bases from V and 1 from J; bases not matched to a gene: 12. Germline V gene sequence: CDR1 SGHTA, CDR2 FQGNSA. The CDR3 bases are TGTGCCAGCAGCTTAGCCCCCCGACTAGCGGGACGGCTGGGCACAGATACGCAGTATTTT. Amino acid sequence: CASSLAPRLAGRLGTDTQYF.